This record looks at one T cell receptor beta chain sequence and its context. V lost 6 bases and J 0 bases, leaving 8 bases between the germline ends. Germline CDR1 and CDR2: MNHEY and SVGAGI. CDR3 size: 13 residues. The data belong to a study of blood T cell repertoires in COVID-19. The overall study: The analysed material was cDNA or gDNA that came from T cells, B-cell-depleted T cells, or PBMCs.

Clones were read by immunoSEQ multiplex PCR, and TCRdb kept only the in-frame ones, dropping some. The data contain 85,000 to 100,000 clones, 79% of them singletons. This TCR derives from an elderly woman with active or convalescent COVID-19. The J gene is TRBJ1-1, the V gene TRBV6-5; TRBD1 might be the D (5 bases). The material sequenced was peripheral blood. CDR3 nucleotides: TGTGCCAGCAGAAACAGGATGAACACTGAAGCTTTCTTT. As protein: CASRNRMNTEAFF.